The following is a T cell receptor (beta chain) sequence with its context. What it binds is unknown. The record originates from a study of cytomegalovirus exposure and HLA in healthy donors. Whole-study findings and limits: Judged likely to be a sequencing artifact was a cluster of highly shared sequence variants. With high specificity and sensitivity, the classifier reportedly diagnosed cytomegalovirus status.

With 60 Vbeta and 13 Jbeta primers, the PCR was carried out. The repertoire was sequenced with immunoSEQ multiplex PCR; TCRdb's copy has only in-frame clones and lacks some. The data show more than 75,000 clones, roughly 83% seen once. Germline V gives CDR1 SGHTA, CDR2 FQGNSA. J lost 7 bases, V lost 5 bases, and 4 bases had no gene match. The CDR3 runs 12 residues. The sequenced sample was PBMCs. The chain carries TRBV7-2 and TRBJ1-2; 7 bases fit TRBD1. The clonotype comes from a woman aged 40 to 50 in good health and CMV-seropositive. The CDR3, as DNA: TGTGCCAGCAGCCAGGGGGGTCGTGGCTACACCTTC. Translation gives CASSQGGRGYTF.